This section outlines one T cell receptor (beta chain) sequence together with its context. The data were taken from a study of CD8 T cells in Susac syndrome. V lost 3 bases and J 5 bases, leaving 12 bases between the germline ends. There are 13 residues in the CDR3. Germline CDR1 and CDR2: GTSNPN and SVGIG (reference sequence). A quantity of about 0.45 to 1 ug RNA underwent reverse transcription using random hexamers. Amplification of TCR beta CDR3 was carried out by immunoSEQ multiplex PCR, which covered 54 Vbeta and 13 Jbeta segments. TCRdb called the immunoSEQ multiplex PCR reads again in MiXCR, with one record for every CDR3 protein. The sample lists about 300,000 distinct CDR3 sequences, 70% to 90% occurring once. The CD8+ and CD4+ T cells were negatively isolated, with the TEMRA cells enriched by FACS.

The sequenced sample consisted of CD8+ T cells from PBMCs. This clonotype was sampled from a human donor with multiple sclerosis. The chain joins TRBV30 to TRBJ2-3, with D hard to call. In DNA form, the CDR3 reads TGTGCCTGGAGCACCAACTCTGGAGATACGCAGTATTTT. It is translated as CAWSTNSGDTQYF. Full variable domain (outside the CDR3, taken from reference TRBV30 and TRBJ2-3): SQTIHQWPATLVQPVGSPLSLECTVEGTSNPNLYWYRQAAGRGLQLLFYSVGIGQISSEVPQNLSASRPQDRQFILSSKKLLLSDSGFYLCAWSTNSGDTQYFGPGTRLTVL.